This T cell receptor beta chain originates from a study of cytomegalovirus exposure and HLA in healthy donors. Researchers ran the PCR with 60 Vbeta and 13 Jbeta primers. Only in-frame clones appear in the TCRdb table, and some are missing; sequencing was by immunoSEQ multiplex PCR. The data show 100,000 to 150,000 clones, roughly 70% seen once. This clone was counted a few times. Its specificity is not known. V dropped 5 bases and J dropped 2; count of bases not matched to a gene: 7. CDR3 length equals 15 residues. CDR1 is MDHEN, CDR2 SYDVKM, per germline. Study-level points and caveats: Specificity of three CMV-associated chains for CMV antigens was verified in vitro. A link between a missense DCLRE1C variant and TCR beta V- and J-gene trimming emerged from a later analysis. Immune exposure data for these donors was limited to CMV serostatus.

Material for sequencing was PBMCs. The chain recombines TRBV28 with TRBJ1-1; TRBD1 aligns across 8 bases. This sequence was found in a man aged 40-49 years in good health and CMV-seropositive. The CDR3 nucleotides are TGTGCCAGCAGTCGGGGACAGGCGAGAAACACTGAAGCTTTCTTT. The encoded protein is CASSRGQARNTEAFF.